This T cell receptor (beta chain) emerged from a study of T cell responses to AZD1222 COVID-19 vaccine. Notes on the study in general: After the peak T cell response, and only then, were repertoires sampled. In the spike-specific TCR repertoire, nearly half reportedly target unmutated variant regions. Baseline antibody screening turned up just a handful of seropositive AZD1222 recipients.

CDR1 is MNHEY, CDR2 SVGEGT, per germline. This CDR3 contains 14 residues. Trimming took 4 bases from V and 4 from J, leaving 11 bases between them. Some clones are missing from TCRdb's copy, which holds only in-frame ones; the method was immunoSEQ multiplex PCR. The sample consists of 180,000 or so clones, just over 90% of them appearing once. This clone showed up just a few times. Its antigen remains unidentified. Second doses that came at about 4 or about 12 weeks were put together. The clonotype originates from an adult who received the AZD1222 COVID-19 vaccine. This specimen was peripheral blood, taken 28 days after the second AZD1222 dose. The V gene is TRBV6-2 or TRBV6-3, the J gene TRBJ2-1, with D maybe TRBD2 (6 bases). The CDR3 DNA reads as TGTGCCAGCAGTTTGGGCGGGGAATACAATGAGCAGTTCTTC. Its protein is CASSLGGEYNEQFF.